The present TCR beta chain was sequenced within a study of shared clonotypes between healthy human individuals. This clone occurred a few times. Its antigen is still unknown. General observations from the study: Compared with clonotypes that all four donors shared, non-shared clonotypes had lower generation probabilities.

Germline CDR1 is MDHEN and CDR2 is SYDVKM. Between the trimmed V and J ends, which lost 4 bases and 4 bases, there was a span of 14 bases. The CDR3 runs 15 residues. Libraries were prepared by immunoSEQ multiplex PCR; TCRdb keeps only in-frame clonotypes and omits some of them. The sample has about 680,000 clones, about three quarters seen once. The chain combines TRBV28 with TRBJ2-1; tentatively, D is TRBD1 or TRBD2 (6 bases each). The sequence was obtained from a woman aged 30 to 39 in good health. The sequenced sample was memory CD4+ T cells sorted from blood. The subset was: CD45RA-negative fraction. The CDR3 loop reads CASSSLEGGYNEQFF. CDR3 coding DNA: TGTGCCAGCAGTTCTTTGGAAGGGGGGTACAATGAGCAGTTCTTC.